This is a list of T cell receptor beta chains from one sample in a study of blood T cell repertoires in COVID-19. Here immunoSEQ multiplex PCR was the method, and the copy in TCRdb shows in-frame clones only, minus some. Of around 250,000 clones in the sample, around 89% were seen once. Sequencing was done on a sample of PBMCs or T cells enriched from blood (not recorded which). The receptors shown here come from a woman aged 25 to 39 with acute COVID-19. The CDR3 runs from the conserved cysteine through the conserved F or W. Fields, in order: CDR3 length, clone size, J gene, D gene, V gene, CDR3 protein, CDR3 DNA. The D gene is left open where the match is weak. The size entry is marked missing in some rows and otherwise reads once, few, many or a size class.

12 | - | TRBJ2-1 | - | TRBV12-3/TRBV12-4 | CASNFALGKQFF | TGTGCCAGCAACTTCGCACTAGGGAAGCAGTTCTTC
15 | - | TRBJ2-3 | TRBD1 | TRBV7-2 | CASSAIQGAADTQYF | TGTGCCAGCAGCGCCATACAGGGGGCTGCAGATACGCAGTATTTT
14 | - | TRBJ2-7 | - | TRBV7-9 | CASSHRARAYEQYF | TGTGCCAGCAGCCACAGGGCTAGAGCCTACGAGCAGTACTTC
14 | - | TRBJ2-5 | TRBD2 | TRBV30 | CAVDSLAGSETQYF | TGTGCCGTGGATAGCCTAGCGGGATCGGAGACCCAGTACTTC
15 | - | TRBJ1-6 | TRBD1 | TRBV5-1 | CASSLDGQGSTPLHF | TGCGCCAGCAGCTTGGACGGACAGGGTAGTACACCCCTCCACTTT
14 | - | TRBJ1-2 | - | TRBV19 | CASNSPGQLYGYTF | TGTGCCAGTAACAGCCCGGGACAACTCTATGGCTACACCTTC
18 | - | TRBJ2-3 | TRBD1 | TRBV5-4 | CASSSQGARFIFTDTQYF | TGTGCCAGCAGCTCACAGGGGGCCAGATTTATTTTCACAGATACGCAGTATTTT
15 | - | TRBJ2-7 | TRBD2 | TRBV6-1 | CASSEGLAGSYEQYF | TGTGCCAGCAGTGAAGGACTAGCGGGTTCCTACGAGCAGTACTTC
14 | - | TRBJ2-7 | - | TRBV19 | CASSITSSQGEQYF | TGTGCCAGTAGTATAACTTCTAGTCAGGGCGAGCAGTACTTC
20 | - | TRBJ2-7 | TRBD2 | TRBV2 | CASSERPPGTSGFSSYEQYF | TGTGCCAGCAGTGAAAGGCCCCCCGGGACTAGCGGCTTCAGCTCCTACGAGCAGTACTTC
14 | - | TRBJ1-2 | TRBD1 | TRBV28 | CASSLVQGEVGYTF | TGTGCCAGCAGTTTAGTACAGGGGGAGGTTGGCTACACCTTC
17 | once | TRBJ1-3 | - | TRBV11-2 | CASSLVYSGIGGDTIYF | TGTGCCAGCAGCTTAGTGTATTCGGGAATCGGCGGTGACACCATATATTTT
15 | once | TRBJ2-1 | TRBD2 | TRBV6-5 | CASSSPSGADNEQFF | TGTGCCAGCAGTTCCCCTAGCGGGGCTGACAATGAGCAGTTCTTC
13 | - | TRBJ1-2 | - | TRBV6-5 | CASSYSGSYGYTF | TGTGCCAGCAGTTACTCGGGCAGCTATGGCTACACCTTC
15 | - | TRBJ1-3 | - | TRBV4-2 | CASSQEGTYGNTIYF | TGTGCCAGCAGCCAAGAGGGGACATATGGAAACACCATATATTTT
15 | - | TRBJ1-5 | - | TRBV7-2 | CASSQQDYSNQPQHF | TGTGCCAGCAGCCAGCAGGACTATAGCAATCAGCCCCAGCATTTT
13 | - | TRBJ2-5 | - | TRBV5-1 | CASSNTAEETQYF | TGCGCCAGCAGTAATACAGCGGAAGAGACCCAGTACTTC
15 | - | TRBJ2-1 | - | TRBV20-1 | CSASFWRSSYNEQFF | TGCAGTGCTAGTTTCTGGCGGAGCTCCTACAATGAGCAGTTCTTC
13 | - | TRBJ1-3 | - | TRBV10-3 | CAITSEGGNTIYF | TGTGCCATCACCTCGGAGGGTGGAAACACCATATATTTT
16 | - | TRBJ2-2 | TRBD1 | TRBV5-1 | CASSLARQGNTGELFF | TGCGCCAGCAGCTTGGCCCGACAGGGGAACACCGGGGAGCTGTTTTTT
13 | - | TRBJ2-1 | - | TRBV4-3 | CASSLSGYNEQFF | TGCGCCAGCAGCCTGAGCGGCTACAATGAGCAGTTCTTC
13 | - | TRBJ2-1 | - | TRBV5-1 | CASSITTYNEQFF | TGCGCCAGCAGCATAACAACCTACAATGAGCAGTTCTTC
16 | - | TRBJ2-3 | TRBD1 | TRBV7-3 | CASSLMTGGGTDTQYF | TGTGCCAGCAGCTTAATGACAGGGGGCGGCACAGATACGCAGTATTTT
14 | - | TRBJ2-7 | - | TRBV5-5 | CASIGQPSTGEQYF | TGTGCCAGCATCGGACAGCCCAGTACTGGCGAGCAGTACTTC
14 | - | TRBJ2-1 | - | TRBV7-9 | CASSPSGPYNEQFF | TGTGCCAGCAGTCCAAGCGGACCGTACAATGAGCAGTTCTTC
16 | - | TRBJ2-7 | TRBD1 | TRBV6-1 | CASSVAGTGLPYEQYF | TGTGCCAGCAGTGTAGCCGGGACAGGGCTACCCTACGAGCAGTACTTC